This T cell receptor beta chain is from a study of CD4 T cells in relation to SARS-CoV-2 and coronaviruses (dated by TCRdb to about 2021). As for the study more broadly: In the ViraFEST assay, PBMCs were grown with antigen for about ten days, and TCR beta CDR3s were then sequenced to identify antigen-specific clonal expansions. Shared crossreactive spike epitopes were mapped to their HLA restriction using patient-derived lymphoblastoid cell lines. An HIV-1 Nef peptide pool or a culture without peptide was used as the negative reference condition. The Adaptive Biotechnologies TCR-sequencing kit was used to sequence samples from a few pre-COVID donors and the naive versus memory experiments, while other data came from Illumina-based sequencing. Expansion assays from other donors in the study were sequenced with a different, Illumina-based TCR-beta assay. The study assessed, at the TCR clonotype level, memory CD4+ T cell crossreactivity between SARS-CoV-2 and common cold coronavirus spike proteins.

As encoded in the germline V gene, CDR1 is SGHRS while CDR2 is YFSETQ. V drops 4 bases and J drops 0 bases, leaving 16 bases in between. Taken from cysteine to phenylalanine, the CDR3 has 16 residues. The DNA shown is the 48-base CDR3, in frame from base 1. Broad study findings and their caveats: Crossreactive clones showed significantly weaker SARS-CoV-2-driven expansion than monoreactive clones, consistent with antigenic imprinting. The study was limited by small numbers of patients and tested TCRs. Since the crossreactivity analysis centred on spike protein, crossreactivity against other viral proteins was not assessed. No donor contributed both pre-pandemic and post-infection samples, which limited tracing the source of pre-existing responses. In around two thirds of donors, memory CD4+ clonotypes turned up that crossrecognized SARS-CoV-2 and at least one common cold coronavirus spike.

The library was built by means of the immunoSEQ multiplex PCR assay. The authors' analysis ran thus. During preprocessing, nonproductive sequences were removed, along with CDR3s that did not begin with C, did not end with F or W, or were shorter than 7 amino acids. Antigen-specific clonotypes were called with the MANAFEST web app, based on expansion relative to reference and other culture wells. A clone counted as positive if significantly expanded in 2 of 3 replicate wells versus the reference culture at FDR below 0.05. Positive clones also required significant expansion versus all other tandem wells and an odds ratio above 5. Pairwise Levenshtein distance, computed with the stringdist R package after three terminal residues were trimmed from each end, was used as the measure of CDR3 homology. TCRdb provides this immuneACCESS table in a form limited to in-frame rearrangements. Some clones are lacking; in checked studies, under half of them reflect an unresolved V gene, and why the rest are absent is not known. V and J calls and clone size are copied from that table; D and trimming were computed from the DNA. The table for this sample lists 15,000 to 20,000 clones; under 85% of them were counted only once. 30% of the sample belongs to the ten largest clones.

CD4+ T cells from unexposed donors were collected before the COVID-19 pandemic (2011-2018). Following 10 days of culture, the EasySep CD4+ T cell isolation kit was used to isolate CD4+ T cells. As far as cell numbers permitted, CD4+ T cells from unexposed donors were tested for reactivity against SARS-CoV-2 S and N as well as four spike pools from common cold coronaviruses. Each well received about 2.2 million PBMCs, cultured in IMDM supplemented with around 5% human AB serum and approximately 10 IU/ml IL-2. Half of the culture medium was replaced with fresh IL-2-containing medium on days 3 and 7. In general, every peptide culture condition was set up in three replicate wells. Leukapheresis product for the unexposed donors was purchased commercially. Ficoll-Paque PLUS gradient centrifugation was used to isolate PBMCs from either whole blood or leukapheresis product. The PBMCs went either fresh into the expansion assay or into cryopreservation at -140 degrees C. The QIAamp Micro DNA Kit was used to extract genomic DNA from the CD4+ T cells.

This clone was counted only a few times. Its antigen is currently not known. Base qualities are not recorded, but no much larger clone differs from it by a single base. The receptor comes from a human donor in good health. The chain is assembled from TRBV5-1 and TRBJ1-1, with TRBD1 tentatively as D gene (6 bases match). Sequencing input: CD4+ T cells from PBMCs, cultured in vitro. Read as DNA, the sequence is TGCGCCAGCAGCCGAACCCCGGGACAAATGAACACTGAAGCTTTCTTT. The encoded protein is CASSRTPGQMNTEAFF. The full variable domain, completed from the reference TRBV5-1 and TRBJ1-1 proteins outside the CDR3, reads KAGVTQTPRYLIKTRGQQVTLSCSPISGHRSVSWYQQTPGQGLQFLFEYFSETQRNKGNFPGRFSGRQFSNSRSEMNVSTLELGDSALYLCASSRTPGQMNTEAFFGQGTRLTVV.